The subject of this entry is one TCR beta chain. This record comes from a study of T cell responses to AZD1222 COVID-19 vaccine. Data came from immunoSEQ multiplex PCR; TCRdb stores just in-frame clones and leaves some out. This sample yields around 110,000 clones, of which around 92% are seen a single time; approximately 3.1% belongs to the top ten. Germline assignment: CDR1 KGHSH and CDR2 LQKENI. Trimming left V 2 bases short and J 6 bases short, with 10 bases between. CDR3 size: 13 residues. The chain uses TRBV18 and TRBJ1-2; no firm D call. The sequence was collected from an adult in good health. Source: peripheral blood, taken on day 0 of AZD1222 vaccination. In nucleotides, the CDR3 is TGTGCCAGCTCACCAGACAAGATCCATGGCTACACCTTC. The encoded protein is CASSPDKIHGYTF.